Shown below are 22 T cell receptor beta chains from a single sample sequenced in a study of T cells in Graves' hyperthyroidism and ophthalmopathy. Amplified regions were TCR beta CDR3 sequences from RNA transcripts. The TCR CDR3 was amplified in a first-round RT-PCR using the HTBI primer set. TCRdb analysed the multiplex PCR reads with MiXCR anew, one entry per CDR3 protein. The data show around 420,000 distinct CDR3 sequences, around a sixth seen once. What was sequenced was blood. The receptors shown here come from a young woman with Graves' hyperthyroidism.

The chain links TRBV5-1 to TRBJ2-7; TRBD1 agrees at 9 bases. With V trimmed by 2 bases and J by 4 bases, 7 bases remained unmatched. There are 15 residues in the CDR3. Germline lookup yields CDR1 SGHRS and CDR2 YFSETQ. CDR3 in amino acids: CASSFGTGSSYEQYF. CDR3 nucleotides: TGCGCCAGCAGCTTCGGGACAGGGAGTAGTTACGAGCAGTACTTC.

This clonotype was found many times. This chain connects TRBV7-9 to TRBJ1-6; 10 bases line up with TRBD1. V was pared by 4 bases and J by 3 bases, with 0 bases of the junction left unmatched. Germline CDR1 reads SEHNR; CDR2 reads FQNEAQ (reference sequence). This CDR3 is built from 15 residues. The CDR3 sequence is CASSWDRGYNSPLHF. CDR3 nucleotide sequence: TGTGCCAGCAGCTGGGACAGGGGCTATAATTCACCCCTCCACTTT. Based on the CDR3 plus reference TRBV7-9 and TRBJ1-6, the full variable domain is DTGVSQNPRHKITKRGQNVTFRCDPISEHNRLYWYRQTLGQGPEFLTYFQNEAQLEKSRLLSDRFSAERPKGSFSTLEIQRTEQGDSAMYLCASSWDRGYNSPLHFGNGTRLTVT.

In this sample, this clonotype turned up many times. The chain carries TRBV6-1 and TRBJ2-4; tentative D call: TRBD2 (6 bases). Germline CDR1 is MNHNS and CDR2 is SASEGT. V lost 6 bases to trimming and J lost 0 bases, with 12 bases between them. CDR3 size: 15 residues. CDR3 loop: CASSQGLPAKNIQYF. The CDR3 DNA is TGTGCCAGCAGCCAGGGACTGCCAGCCAAAAACATTCAGTACTTC.

This clonotype has ten or more counts. The rearrangement joins TRBV2 to TRBJ2-5; no clear D gene. Germline V gene sequence: CDR1 SNHLY, CDR2 FYNNEI. Trimming left V 2 bases short and J 2 bases short, with 6 bases between. The CDR3 totals 13 residues. The chain's CDR3 is CASSERLQETQYF. As DNA, the CDR3 is TGTGCCAGCAGTGAACGGTTACAAGAGACCCAGTACTTC.

This clonotype has ten or more counts. The rearrangement links TRBV7-8 to TRBJ2-5; D not certain. V lost 3 bases and J lost 1, with 6 bases in between. The CDR3 totals 13 residues. Germline-derived CDR1 and CDR2 are SGHVS and FQNEAQ. This CDR3 reads CASSFDPQETQYF. CDR3 in DNA: TGTGCCAGCAGCTTCGACCCCCAAGAGACCCAGTACTTC.

This clonotype was seen at least ten times. The CDR3 here is CASRRLAGYNEQFF. As DNA, the CDR3 is TGTGCCAGCAGAAGACTAGCGGGTTACAATGAGCAGTTCTTC. The V gene is TRBV28, the J gene TRBJ2-1; TRBD2 agrees at 10 bases. CDR3 length: 14 residues. Germline values: CDR1 MDHEN, CDR2 SYDVKM. The V segment lost 6 bases and the J segment 4 bases; nucleotides outside the gene matches: 3.

This chain uses TRBV7-8 with TRBJ2-1; tentative D call: TRBD1 (6 bases). Germline V CDR1 and CDR2: SGHVS, FQNEAQ. The CDR3 spans 13 residues. V lost 8 bases and J 5 bases, leaving 13 bases between the germline ends. The DNA for the CDR3 is TGTGCCAGCCGCCGCAGGGGCAACAATGAGCAGTTCTTC. Its protein is CASRRRGNNEQFF.

This clonotype came up many times. The chain uses TRBV2 and TRBJ1-5, with a possible D match to TRBD1 (6 bases). Looked up from germline, CDR1 is SNHLY and CDR2 is FYNNEI. Trimming removed 1 base from V and 7 bases from J, with 14 bases in between. CDR3 length: 15 amino acids. Here the CDR3 DNA reads TGTGCCAGCAGTGAAGGTGTGACGGGGGCCCAGCCCCAGCATTTT. Its translation: CASSEGVTGAQPQHF.

This clonotype was seen at least ten times. The rearrangement uses TRBV3-1 and TRBJ2-3, with D possibly matching TRBD1 (5 bases). Germline V gene sequence: CDR1 LGHDT, CDR2 YNNKEL (reference sequence). The CDR3 sequence is 16 residues long. V was trimmed by 5 bases and J by 0 bases, leaving 15 bases between them. CDR3 bases: TGTGCCAGCAGCTCTCGATCGACAGCTAGCACAGATACGCAGTATTTT. Translation gives CASSSRSTASTDTQYF.

This clonotype was counted at least ten times. A much more abundant neighbour one base away suggests this may be a read error. The rearrangement joins TRBV7-9 to TRBJ1-1, with D maybe TRBD1 (5 bases). Looked up from germline, CDR1 is SEHNR and CDR2 is FQNEAQ (reference sequence). This CDR3 contains 13 residues. CDR3 nucleotide sequence: TGTGCCAGCAGCTCGGGGGTGAACACTGAAACTTTCTTT. It encodes CASSSGVNTETFF. Full variable domain (missing parts from reference TRBV7-9 and TRBJ1-1): DTGVSQNPRHKITKRGQNVTFRCDPISEHNRLYWYRQTLGQGPEFLTYFQNEAQLEKSRLLSDRFSAERPKGSFSTLEIQRTEQGDSAMYLCASSSGVNTETFFGQGTRLTVV.

The chain couples TRBV19 to TRBJ1-6; D remains ambiguous. The germline V and J ends were trimmed by 4 bases and 7 bases, with 8 bases remaining between them. The CDR3 consists of 13 residues. The germline gives CDR1 LNHDA, CDR2 SQIVND (reference sequence). The CDR3 loop reads CASSTIGNSPLHF. The CDR3 DNA is TGTGCCAGTAGTACGATAGGGAATTCACCCCTCCACTTT.

The rearrangement uses TRBV24-1 and TRBJ2-7, with 9 bases matching TRBD1. Germline lookup yields CDR1 KGHDR and CDR2 SFDVKD. V gave up 4 bases and J gave up 0 bases; unmatched junction bases: 3. CDR3 length: 15 residues. The CDR3 protein is CATSESGQGSYEQYF. CDR3 coding DNA: TGTGCCACCAGTGAATCGGGACAGGGCTCCTACGAGCAGTACTTC.

This clonotype was recorded many times. The V gene is TRBV7-8, the J gene TRBJ2-5; TRBD2 might be the D (7 bases). This CDR3 region has 15 residues. In germline, CDR1 is SGHVS, CDR2 FQNEAQ. V lost 3 bases and J 0 bases, leaving 11 bases between the germline ends. The CDR3 here is CASSLGGGDQETQYF. CDR3 DNA sequence: TGTGCCAGCAGCTTGGGAGGGGGGGACCAAGAGACCCAGTACTTC.

This clonotype was seen at least ten times. CDR3 loop: CASSPGVSSDTQYF. The CDR3 DNA reads as TGCGCCAGCAGCCCAGGGGTTTCCTCAGATACGCAGTATTTT. The V call is TRBV5-1, the J call TRBJ2-3; weak D call: TRBD1 (6 bases). Trimming removed 4 bases at V and 4 bases at J, with 13 bases between. The germline gives CDR1 SGHRS, CDR2 YFSETQ. The CDR3 contains 14 residues.

The chain couples TRBV10-3 to TRBJ2-1, with 7 bases aligning to TRBD2. CDR3 size: 15 residues. Germline values: CDR1 ENHRY, CDR2 SYGVKD. Trimming cost V 3 bases and J 7 bases; bases outside gene matches: 9. CDR3 protein: CAISEREVPSNEQFF. The CDR3 nucleotides are TGTGCCATCAGTGAACGGGAGGTCCCGAGTAATGAGCAGTTCTTC.

This sequence joins TRBV20-1 and TRBJ2-5, with 8 bases lining up with TRBD1. Germline assignment: CDR1 DFQATT and CDR2 SNEGSKA (reference sequence). CDR3 length equals 14 residues. V shed 5 bases and J 1 base; nucleotides not matched to a gene: 6. The CDR3 DNA follows: TGCAGTGCTCAGGGGGCAGGGGGCCAAGAGACCCAGTACTTC. Translated: CSAQGAGGQETQYF.

The V and J genes are TRBV28 and TRBJ1-3, with D perhaps TRBD1 (5 bases). V was cut by 1 base and J by 0 bases, with 10 bases left in between. This CDR3 has 16 amino acids. The germline V gene encodes CDR1 MDHEN and CDR2 SYDVKM. CDR3 bases: TGTGCCAGCAGTTTATACGGGACGGGCTCTGGAAACACCATATATTTT. It encodes CASSLYGTGSGNTIYF. Full variable domain (outside the CDR3, taken from reference TRBV28 and TRBJ1-3): DVKVTQSSRYLVKRTGEKVFLECVQDMDHENMFWYRQDPGLGLRLIYFSYDVKMKEKGDIPEGYSVSREKKERFSLILESASTNQTSMYLCASSLYGTGSGNTIYFGEGSWLTVV.

Only one count was recorded for this clonotype. This chain connects TRBV4-1 to TRBJ2-7; 13 nucleotides agree with TRBD2. This CDR3 contains 14 residues. The germline V gene has CDR1 MGHRA and CDR2 YSYEKL. The trim removed 0 bases at V and 7 bases at J, leaving 0 bases unmatched. CDR3 sequence: CASSQELAGGEQYF. The CDR3 DNA is TGCGCCAGCAGCCAAGAACTAGCGGGGGGGGAGCAGTACTTC.

This clonotype has ten or more counts. This chain joins TRBV6-1 and TRBJ1-1; D might be TRBD1 (6 bases). The CDR3 covers 12 residues. V lost 5 bases and J 3 bases, leaving 7 bases between the germline ends. The germline CDR1 and CDR2 sequences are MNHNS and SASEGT. The CDR3 loop is CASSTGHTEAFF. DNA of the CDR3: TGTGCCAGCAGTACAGGGCACACTGAAGCTTTCTTT.

In this sample, this clonotype turned up many times. The V call is TRBV27, the J call TRBJ2-5; 9 nucleotides match TRBD1. The germline gives CDR1 MNHEY, CDR2 SMNVEV (reference sequence). CDR3 size: 17 residues. Losses at the gene ends were 0 bases for V and 1 base for J; bases not matched to a gene: 6. The CDR3 spells CASSLSGTGPIQETQYF. The CDR3 DNA follows: TGTGCCAGCAGTTTATCGGGGACAGGGCCAATCCAAGAGACCCAGTACTTC.

This clonotype was seen at least ten times. The chain links TRBV3-1 to TRBJ2-1; D tentatively fits TRBD1 or TRBD2 (5 bases each). Between the trimmed V and J ends, which lost 1 base and 0 bases, there was a span of 10 bases. Germline loops: CDR1 LGHDT, CDR2 YNNKEL (reference sequence). CDR3 length: 16 residues. The CDR3 here is CASSQGGGGSYNEQFF. CDR3 nucleotide sequence: TGTGCCAGCAGCCAAGGGGGTGGGGGCTCCTACAATGAGCAGTTCTTC.

This clonotype was seen at least ten times. The chain has TRBV27 and TRBJ2-3, with TRBD2 matching over 8 bases. In germline, CDR1 is MNHEY, CDR2 SMNVEV (reference sequence). There are 14 residues in the CDR3. Unmatched junction bases numbered 6, after V lost 7 bases and J lost 3 bases. The CDR3 spells CASIRSGSTDTQYF. The CDR3 bases are TGTGCCAGCATAAGGAGCGGGAGTACAGATACGCAGTATTTT.